Following are 21 T cell receptor beta chains from one sample sequenced in a study of CD8 T cells in ankylosing spondylitis. TCRdb called the 5' RACE reads again in MiXCR, with one record for every CDR3 protein. This sample has about 220,000 distinct CDR3 sequences; roughly 25% occur once, and the top ten carry 6.6%. Material for sequencing was blood, either unsorted or a sorted T cell fraction (not recorded which). The receptors originated from a male donor with ankylosing spondylitis or in good health (not recorded which).

The V and J genes are TRBV28 and TRBJ2-7; tentative D call: TRBD2 (5 bases). The CDR3 runs to 15 residues. The V gene's germline CDR1 is MDHEN and CDR2 SYDVKM. V was trimmed by 3 bases and J by 5 bases, leaving 17 bases between them. This CDR3 is CASSFQRWTPNEQYF. The CDR3 region has the DNA TGTGCCAGCAGTTTTCAGAGGTGGACTCCTAACGAGCAGTACTTC.

The gene calls are TRBV20-1 and TRBJ1-1, with TRBD1 as a possible D gene (6 bases). V shed 1 base and J shed 10 bases, with 16 bases lying between them. Germline V gene lookup returns CDR1 DFQATT and CDR2 SNEGSKA (reference sequence). This CDR3 spans 13 amino acids. The CDR3 loop reads CSARVGTSAGAFF. The CDR3 DNA is TGCAGTGCTAGAGTGGGGACATCAGCTGGAGCTTTCTTT.

This clonotype was counted at least ten times. The chain recombines TRBV6-1 with TRBJ2-7; TRBD2 agrees at 7 bases. The CDR3 has 13 residues. The germline V gene encodes CDR1 MNHNS and CDR2 SASEGT. Trimming took 6 bases from V and 0 from J; bases not matched to a gene: 2. CDR3 sequence: CASRSGISYEQYF. The CDR3 DNA reads TGTGCCAGCAGGAGCGGGATCTCCTACGAGCAGTACTTC.

The rearrangement links TRBV20-1 to TRBJ2-7; 8 bases map to TRBD1. CDR1 and CDR2 from the germline V gene are DFQATT and SNEGSKA (reference sequence). This CDR3 is built from 14 residues. V lost 0 bases, J lost 6 bases, and 7 bases stayed unmatched. The CDR3 bases are TGCAGTGCTAGAGACCCAACAGGGGGTCGCGAGCAGTACTTC. Its protein is CSARDPTGGREQYF.

The rearrangement joins TRBV9 to TRBJ2-1; 10 positions match TRBD2. The ends lost 3 bases at V and 6 bases at J; junction bases unmatched: 3. Germline V lookup: CDR1 SGDLS, CDR2 YYNGEE. The CDR3 has 14 amino acids. The CDR3, as DNA: TGTGCCAGCAGCGCCAGCGGGAGGGGCAATGAGCAGTTCTTC. Protein: CASSASGRGNEQFF.

Many counts were recorded for this clonotype. CDR3 amino acids: CASSQTQGDQPQHF. The CDR3, as DNA: TGTGCCAGCAGCCAAACACAGGGGGATCAGCCCCAGCATTTT. The chain couples TRBV4-2 to TRBJ1-5; 8 nucleotides line up with TRBD1. V shed 2 bases and J 5 bases; nucleotides not matched to a gene: 2. Germline CDR1 and CDR2: LGHNA and YNFKEQ. This CDR3 is 14 amino acids long.

V is TRBV6-6 and J is TRBJ2-7; unclear D gene. The CDR3 length is 12 residues. V shed 2 bases and J shed 3 bases, with 5 bases lying between them. Germline V lookup: CDR1 MNHNY, CDR2 SVGAGI (reference sequence). The CDR3 spells CASSYGNYEQYF. For the CDR3, the DNA is TGTGCCAGCAGTTACGGAAACTACGAGCAGTACTTC.

The V and J genes are TRBV20-1 and TRBJ1-1; D is unclear. Trimming left V 0 bases short and J 4 bases short, with 6 bases between. CDR3 length: 12 amino acids. CDR1 DFQATT and CDR2 SNEGSKA come from the germline V gene (reference sequence). The CDR3 sequence: CSARDPATEAFF. The CDR3 DNA sequence: TGCAGTGCTAGAGATCCAGCCACTGAAGCTTTCTTT.

This clonotype was seen only a few times. The CDR3 reads CSARDPLRQAGETQYF. For the CDR3, the DNA is TGCAGTGCTAGAGATCCCCTTCGTCAGGCCGGGGAGACCCAGTACTTC. The chain has TRBV20-1 and TRBJ2-5; D not certain. This CDR3 spans 16 amino acids. CDR1 and CDR2 from the germline V gene are DFQATT and SNEGSKA (reference sequence). V gave up 0 bases and J gave up 5 bases, with 19 bases separating them.

This clonotype was observed at least ten times. The V gene is TRBV12-3 or TRBV12-4, the J gene TRBJ2-1, with 7 bases identical to TRBD2. With V trimmed by 4 bases and J by 12 bases, 12 bases remained unmatched. CDR3 length: 14 amino acids. The CDR3 loop is CASSSHWAPGGQFF. CDR3 coding DNA: TGTGCCAGCAGTTCCCACTGGGCCCCGGGAGGGCAGTTCTTC.

CDR3 in amino acids: CSAQDRESYNEQFF. The CDR3 DNA reads TGCAGTGCTCAAGACAGGGAATCCTACAATGAGCAGTTCTTC. The V gene is TRBV20-1, the J gene TRBJ2-1; the match to TRBD1 covers 7 bases. Germline values: CDR1 DFQATT, CDR2 SNEGSKA (reference sequence). The junction had 5 bases not matched to a gene; V was cut back by 5 bases and J by 1 base. The CDR3 is made up of 14 amino acids.

This clonotype has ten or more counts. V and J are TRBV30 and TRBJ2-5; D is possibly TRBD2 (5 bases). The V gene's germline CDR1 is GTSNPN and CDR2 SVGIG (reference sequence). CDR3 length: 16 amino acids. The germline V and J ends were trimmed by 0 bases and 4 bases, with 18 bases remaining between them. CDR3 nucleotides: TGTGCCTGGAGTGTCTCCCCTCGAGGGTCGGGAGAGACCCAGTACTTC. Its translation: CAWSVSPRGSGETQYF.

This clonotype was seen more than once but under ten times. The chain has TRBV29-1 and TRBJ2-2; D gene ambiguous. Looked up from germline, CDR1 is SQVTM and CDR2 is ANQGSEA. Trimming stripped 4 bases from V and 1 base from J, with 10 bases between. This CDR3 spans 14 amino acids. CDR3 nucleotides: TGCAGCGTTGTCGGCCAACTGAACACCGGGGAGCTGTTTTTT. Translating it yields CSVVGQLNTGELFF.

V usage is TRBV27 and J usage is TRBJ2-5; tentatively, D is TRBD2 (6 bases). The CDR3 is 15 residues long. CDR1 and CDR2 from the germline V gene are MNHEY and SMNVEV (reference sequence). Deletions cut 5 bases from V and 1 base from J, with 14 bases between. This chain's CDR3 is CASSLMGGIQETQYF. The CDR3 region has the DNA TGTGCCAGCAGTCTCATGGGCGGGATCCAAGAGACCCAGTACTTC.

Ten or more counts support this clonotype. V gene TRBV24-1 combines with J gene TRBJ1-5; unclear D gene. The germline CDR1 and CDR2 sequences are KGHDR and SFDVKD. CDR3 size: 14 residues. Between the trimmed V and J ends, which lost 5 bases and 1 base, there was a span of 8 bases. CDR3 in DNA: TGTGCCACCAGTGTGGCAGCGAGCAATCAGCCCCAGCATTTT. Translating it yields CATSVAASNQPQHF.

This clonotype was detected only a few times. The chain joins TRBV12-3 or TRBV12-4 to TRBJ1-4; the match to TRBD1 covers 8 bases. The CDR3 covers 15 residues. Trimming removed 5 bases from V and 3 bases from J; junction bases left unmatched: 5. CDR3 DNA sequence: TGTGCCAGCAGTCTTTCGACAGGGGCTAATGAAAAACTGTTTTTT. Translation gives CASSLSTGANEKLFF.

This clonotype occurred many times. This chain joins TRBV7-2 and TRBJ2-1, with D perhaps matching TRBD2 (6 bases). V lost 5 bases to trimming and J lost 3 bases, with 14 bases between them. The germline V gene has CDR1 SGHTA and CDR2 FQGNSA. This CDR3 has 15 residues. CDR3 sequence (DNA): TGTGCCAGCAGCCGTGGACGGGGGATCTACAATGAGCAGTTCTTC. Translating it yields CASSRGRGIYNEQFF.

The CDR3 here is CSARLAGSGNEQYF. The CDR3 coding sequence is TGCAGTGCTAGACTAGCGGGGTCCGGGAACGAGCAGTACTTC. This sequence joins TRBV20-1 and TRBJ2-7, with TRBD2 identical over 9 bases. Trimming took 2 bases from V and 5 from J; bases not matched to a gene: 7. The CDR3 is made up of 14 amino acids. Germline CDR1 is DFQATT and CDR2 is SNEGSKA (reference sequence).

This clonotype was detected a few times. The chain joins TRBV20-1 to TRBJ2-3; 12 nucleotides align to TRBD2. Germline loops: CDR1 DFQATT, CDR2 SNEGSKA (reference sequence). CDR3 length: 14 amino acids. The junction had 5 bases not matched to a gene; V was cut back by 6 bases and J by 4 bases. CDR3 DNA sequence: TGCAGTGCGCAGACTAGCGGGAGCCCAGATACGCAGTATTTT. Its translation: CSAQTSGSPDTQYF.

The sample holds many counts of this clonotype. The chain has TRBV5-8 and TRBJ1-2, with D uncertain. V was trimmed by 4 bases and J by 5 bases, leaving 9 bases between them. CDR3 length equals 12 residues. CDR1 SGHTS and CDR2 YDEGEE come from the germline V gene. Written as DNA, the CDR3 is TGTGCCAGCAGCCATCTGATATATGGCTACACCTTC. Residues: CASSHLIYGYTF.

The chain recombines TRBV11-2 with TRBJ2-5; D could derive from TRBD1 or TRBD2 (5 bases each). V was pared by 4 bases and J by 1 base, with 13 bases between. Germline loops: CDR1 SGHAT, CDR2 FQNNGV. This CDR3 contains 15 residues. The CDR3: CASSSGLQGQETQYF. CDR3 in DNA: TGTGCCAGCAGCTCTGGACTGCAGGGCCAAGAGACCCAGTACTTC.